Following are 18 T cell receptor beta chains from one sample sequenced in a study of OX40 agonist ivuxolimab in advanced cancers. TCRdb's copy holds only in-frame clones and misses some; the assay was immunoSEQ multiplex PCR. The table shows tens of thousands of clones, with about 89% occurring only once. The material was CD4+ or CD8+ T cells sorted from blood, obtained in a trial of the OX40 agonist ivuxolimab. These TCRs come from an adult with an advanced solid tumor such as melanoma, head and neck, liver or kidney cancer.

As DNA, the CDR3 is TGTGCCAGCTCACCGTATGGGACAGGGGAAGGTGAGCAGTTCTTC. Its translation: CASSPYGTGEGEQFF. The chain employs TRBV18 and TRBJ2-1; 10 nucleotides match TRBD1. This CDR3 is 15 amino acids long. J was trimmed by 9 bases and V by 3 bases; bases with no gene match: 8. The germline CDR1 and CDR2 sequences are KGHSH and LQKENI. Supplemented by reference TRBV18 and TRBJ2-1, the full variable domain reads NAGVMQNPRHLVRRRGQEARLRCSPMKGHSHVYWYRQLPEEGLKFMVYLQKENIIDESGMPKERFSAEFPKEGPSILRIQQVVRGDSAAYFCASSPYGTGEGEQFFGPGTRLTVL.

This clone was counted between two and nine times. The V and J genes are TRBV2 and TRBJ2-7; 7 bases fit TRBD1. The CDR3 has 14 residues. After removal of 6 bases from V and 1 base from J, the junction contained 6 bases not matched to a gene. CDR1 SNHLY and CDR2 FYNNEI come from the germline V gene. The CDR3 here is CASSPPTGSYEQYF. CDR3 nucleotide sequence: TGTGCCAGCAGCCCCCCGACAGGGTCCTACGAGCAGTACTTC.

V is TRBV5-1 and J is TRBJ2-5, with 15 positions matching TRBD2. Losses at the gene ends were 0 bases for V and 4 bases for J; bases not matched to a gene: 7. The CDR3 length is 18 residues. Germline CDR1 is SGHRS and CDR2 is YFSETQ. CDR3 amino acids: CASSLAGGLAGGGETQYF. DNA for the CDR3: TGCGCCAGCAGCTTGGCCGGGGGACTAGCGGGAGGTGGAGAGACCCAGTACTTC.

The chain couples TRBV5-1 to TRBJ2-1; D perhaps matches TRBD2 (6 bases). Trimming stripped 7 bases from V and 3 bases from J, with 14 bases between. The CDR3 is 14 amino acids. Germline V gene sequence: CDR1 SGHRS, CDR2 YFSETQ. In DNA form, the CDR3 reads TGCGCCAGCGCTAGCGAGAGTTTCTACAATGAGCAGTTCTTC. It yields the protein CASASESFYNEQFF.

The sample holds a few counts of this clone. This sequence joins TRBV6-6 and TRBJ1-2; TRBD1 might be the D (6 bases). Germline values: CDR1 MNHNY, CDR2 SVGAGI (reference sequence). V was pared by 7 bases and J by 8 bases, with 17 bases between. CDR3 length equals 13 residues. CDR3 sequence: CASMGGALSGYTF. CDR3 coding DNA: TGTGCCAGCATGGGGGGGGCCCTCTCCGGCTACACCTTC.

The J gene is TRBJ2-5, the V gene TRBV5-8; tentative D call: TRBD2 (6 bases). The germline V and J ends were trimmed by 3 bases and 7 bases, with 10 bases remaining between them. CDR3 length: 12 amino acids. Germline CDR1 reads SGHTS; CDR2 reads YDEGEE. The CDR3 DNA reads as TGTGCCAGCAGCTGGGGACTTTGGACCCAGTACTTC. This sequence encodes CASSWGLWTQYF.

V is TRBV5-4 and J is TRBJ2-5; 14 bases match TRBD2. Germline V gives CDR1 SGHNT, CDR2 YYREEE (reference sequence). This CDR3 has 16 residues. After removal of 3 bases from V and 4 bases from J, the junction contained 5 bases not matched to a gene. The DNA of the CDR3 is TGTGCCAGCAGCTCGACTAGCGGGAGGGCCGGAGAGACCCAGTACTTC. It specifies CASSSTSGRAGETQYF.

J is TRBJ1-2 and V is TRBV6-6; 9 bases are a match to TRBD1. Germline V gene data show CDR1 as MNHNY and CDR2 as SVGAGI (reference sequence). The length of the CDR3 is 14 residues. V lost 6 bases, J lost 2 bases, and 4 bases stayed unmatched. Here the CDR3 DNA reads TGTGCCAGCAGGGACAGGGGCTTAAACTATGGCTACACCTTC. Its protein product is CASRDRGLNYGYTF.

This CDR3 is CASSVSQADTQYF. As DNA, the CDR3 is TGTGCCAGCAGCGTATCCCAAGCAGATACGCAGTATTTT. J is TRBJ2-3 and V is TRBV9; D is undetermined. Germline assignment: CDR1 SGDLS and CDR2 YYNGEE. This CDR3 has 13 residues. The V end lost 1 base, the J end lost 4 bases, and 7 bases lay between the germline ends.

The J gene is TRBJ2-1, the V gene TRBV2; TRBD1 agrees at 9 bases. The length of the CDR3 is 15 residues. Trimming cost V 2 bases and J 4 bases; bases outside gene matches: 3. In germline, CDR1 is SNHLY, CDR2 FYNNEI. CDR3 loop: CASSELDRGYNEQFF. CDR3 bases: TGTGCCAGCAGTGAATTGGACAGGGGTTACAATGAGCAGTTCTTC.

This chain uses TRBV2 with TRBJ2-3; 11 nucleotides align to TRBD1. CDR1 and CDR2 from the germline V gene are SNHLY and FYNNEI. This CDR3 has 16 residues. Unmatched junction bases numbered 1, after V lost 1 base and J lost 1 base. The CDR3 DNA reads TGTGCCAGCAGTGAAGGGACAGGGGGCGGCACAGATACGCAGTATTTT. Translation gives CASSEGTGGGTDTQYF.

The chain couples TRBV19 to TRBJ2-7; the match to TRBD1 covers 10 bases. The ends lost 10 bases at V and 4 bases at J; junction bases unmatched: 7. Germline CDR1 LNHDA, CDR2 SQIVND (reference sequence). This CDR3 is 13 amino acids long. The CDR3 nucleotides are TGTGCCACCCGGGACAGGGGATCTTACGAGCAGTACTTC. Its protein product is CATRDRGSYEQYF.

The chain links TRBV19 to TRBJ2-5; D remains unclear. V was trimmed by 10 bases and J by 5 bases, leaving 14 bases between them. The CDR3 is 12 amino acids. In germline, CDR1 is LNHDA, CDR2 SQIVND (reference sequence). The CDR3 DNA sequence: TGTGCCACTAGAGGTACTGGGGAGACCCAGTACTTC. Residues: CATRGTGETQYF.

The CDR3 DNA sequence: TGTGCCAGCAGCTTAGTGTCGGGGGGCGGGGAGCTGTTTTTT. This sequence encodes CASSLVSGGGELFF. The rearrangement joins TRBV11-3 to TRBJ2-2; 7 nucleotides agree with TRBD2. The CDR3 extends over 14 amino acids. After removal of 1 base from V and 7 bases from J, the junction contained 3 bases not matched to a gene. The germline CDR1 and CDR2 sequences are SGHNT and YENEEA.

This chain joins TRBV28 and TRBJ2-7; TRBD1 matches 10 bases. The CDR3 consists of 15 residues. V was pared by 4 bases and J by 2 bases, with 5 bases of the junction left unmatched. The germline V gene has CDR1 MDHEN and CDR2 SYDVKM. DNA for the CDR3: TGTGCCAGCAGTTCAGGGACAGGGGTCGCCTACGAGCAGTACTTC. Encoded protein: CASSSGTGVAYEQYF. Full variable domain (missing parts from reference TRBV28 and TRBJ2-7): DVKVTQSSRYLVKRTGEKVFLECVQDMDHENMFWYRQDPGLGLRLIYFSYDVKMKEKGDIPEGYSVSREKKERFSLILESASTNQTSMYLCASSSGTGVAYEQYFGPGTRLTVT.

This clone has only one observation. Its ends do not fully match the called genes, so a read error is possible. The gene calls are TRBV7-7 and TRBJ2-1; D is possibly TRBD1 (5 bases). The CDR3 consists of 14 residues. Germline assignment: CDR1 SSHAT and CDR2 FNYEAQ (reference sequence). The CDR3 reads CASSLAGNNNEQFF. CDR3 DNA: TGTGCTAGCAGCTTAGCAGGGAATAACAATGAGCAGTTCTTC.

The chain uses TRBV28 and TRBJ2-1, with 14 bases aligning to TRBD2. This CDR3 has 17 residues. The germline V gene encodes CDR1 MDHEN and CDR2 SYDVKM. V lost 6 bases and J lost 7; bases outside the gene matches: 11. CDR3: CASSKIYGTSGSNEQFF. The CDR3 nucleotides are TGTGCCAGCAGCAAGATTTACGGGACTAGCGGGAGTAATGAGCAGTTCTTC.

The rearrangement uses TRBV5-1 and TRBJ1-4, with TRBD1 identical over 8 bases. J was trimmed by 6 bases and V by 2 bases; bases with no gene match: 3. Germline V gives CDR1 SGHRS, CDR2 YFSETQ. The CDR3 has 14 residues. CDR3 DNA: TGCGCCAGCAGCTTTGGACAGGGTGATGAAAAACTGTTTTTT. Translating it yields CASSFGQGDEKLFF.